This TCR beta chain was obtained from a study of T-cell memory formation after mild COVID-19. Study background: TCR clusters were mostly confined to one donor each. Notes on the study in general: The main location of contracting CD4+ clones was CM and EM, and that of contracting CD8+ clones was EMRA.

This CDR3 has 12 amino acids. Germline loops: CDR1 KGHDR, CDR2 SFDVKD. With 3 bases removed from V and 8 bases from J, the gap between germline ends came to 9 bases. Via MiXCR, TCRdb re-called the 5' RACE reads, giving one row per CDR3 protein. The sample includes fewer than 700,000 distinct CDR3 sequences, more than 15% seen only once; the top ten take 12%. On this clonotype itself: Antigen specificity is unknown.

This TCR derives from an adult woman who had mild COVID-19 (a few samples of this study predate the infection). Cell type and time point are not known. The chain is built from TRBV24-1 and TRBJ1-2; D is unresolved. Sample: PBMCs or a T cell subset sorted from them (not recorded which). The CDR3, as DNA: TGTGCCACCAGTGATCTCGACAAGGGCTACACCTTC. This codes for CATSDLDKGYTF.